These 9 T cell receptor beta chains originate from one sample sequenced in a study of blood T cell repertoires in COVID-19 (dated by TCRdb to 2020 to 2021). Libraries came from the immunoSEQ multiplex PCR assay. TCRdb stores this immuneACCESS table with in-frame sequences only. Part of the clones is absent; in the studies checked, under half of the shortfall reflects unresolved V genes, and no reason is known for the rest. This sample gives about 200,000 clones in total; about 88% of them show up just once. The top ten constitute under 6.5% of the sample. Sequencing used peripheral blood. The source is a man aged 35 to 55 with active or convalescent COVID-19.

The chain employs TRBV28 and TRBJ1-5, with 7 bases lining up with TRBD1. Trimming at V came to 6 bases and at J to 6 bases, leaving 8 bases not matched to a gene. This CDR3 region has 14 residues. Per the germline V gene, CDR1 is MDHEN and CDR2 is SYDVKM. The CDR3 is CASSRRQGGQPQHF. The CDR3 DNA reads TGTGCCAGCAGCCGCCGACAGGGCGGTCAGCCCCAGCATTTT.

The chain couples TRBV11-2 to TRBJ2-5; no reliable D call. CDR1 is SGHAT, CDR2 FQNNGV, per germline. V was shortened by 7 bases and J by 5 bases, with 14 bases between the two germline ends. This CDR3 is 13 amino acids long. CDR3 DNA: TGTGCCAGCAAACCCTCAAACACGGAGACCCAGTACTTC. Translating it yields CASKPSNTETQYF.

The V gene is TRBV10-3, the J gene TRBJ1-4; maybe TRBD1 (5 bases). CDR3 length: 15 residues. CDR1 ENHRY and CDR2 SYGVKD come from the germline V gene. Trimming removed 3 bases at V and 0 bases at J, with 8 bases between. CDR3 in DNA: TGTGCCATCAGTGATCGGACATCAACTAATGAAAAACTGTTTTTT. This encodes CAISDRTSTNEKLFF.

The genes are TRBV6-5 and TRBJ2-7, with D unresolved. Trimming shortened V by 6 bases and J by 4 bases, and 13 bases separated the two germline ends. The germline V gene has CDR1 MNHEY and CDR2 SVGAGI. The CDR3 consists of 13 residues. As DNA, the CDR3 is TGTGCCAGCAGCGCCGAGGCCAAGTACGAGCAGTACTTC. Protein sequence: CASSAEAKYEQYF.

This chain joins TRBV5-1 and TRBJ2-1, with 7 nucleotides matching TRBD1. V dropped 4 bases and J dropped 2; count of bases not matched to a gene: 6. The CDR3 has 15 amino acids. From germline, CDR1 is SGHRS and CDR2 YFSETQ. The CDR3 reads CASSIRQGAYNEQFF. The CDR3 DNA is TGCGCCAGCAGCATTCGACAGGGCGCCTACAATGAGCAGTTCTTC.

This clone was seen a handful of times. This sequence joins TRBV19 and TRBJ1-6; tentative D call: TRBD1 (6 bases). The CDR3 runs to 17 residues. V was shortened by 0 bases and J by 11 bases, with 20 bases between the two germline ends. From germline, CDR1 is LNHDA and CDR2 SQIVND (reference sequence). The CDR3 loop is CASSIDLWGFGQPPLHF. The CDR3 nucleotides read TGTGCCAGTAGTATAGATCTATGGGGCTTCGGACAGCCACCCCTCCACTTT.

The chain joins TRBV12-5 to TRBJ1-2; 9 nucleotides agree with TRBD1. The germline gives CDR1 LGHNT, CDR2 FRNRAP. This CDR3 region has 18 residues. After removal of 3 bases from V and 5 bases from J, the junction contained 16 bases not matched to a gene. The CDR3 spells CASGFGGQGIGNSYGYTF. CDR3 nucleotide sequence: TGTGCTAGTGGTTTTGGGGGACAGGGTATAGGAAACAGTTATGGCTACACCTTC.

This rearrangement joins TRBV29-1 to TRBJ1-1; D not resolved. Germline CDR1 is SQVTM and CDR2 is ANQGSEA. Deletions cut 4 bases from V and 5 bases from J, with 14 bases between. The CDR3 totals 13 residues. This CDR3 is CSVVFWTGTEAFF. CDR3 in DNA: TGCAGCGTTGTATTCTGGACGGGGACTGAAGCTTTCTTT.

The chain joins TRBV6-5 to TRBJ2-7, with D perhaps TRBD2 (6 bases). The CDR3 is made up of 15 amino acids. Germline V gene data show CDR1 as MNHEY and CDR2 as SVGAGI. V was cut by 0 bases and J by 2 bases, with 11 bases left in between. CDR3: CASSYSGSPPYEQYF. DNA of the CDR3: TGTGCCAGCAGTTACTCCGGGAGCCCTCCCTACGAGCAGTACTTC.